This T cell receptor beta chain was obtained from a study of human T cells and chemical hapten exposure (dated by TCRdb to about 2021). At the level of the whole study: For sensitization, 2% DPC in acetone was applied to a roughly 2 cm by roughly 2 cm area of upper inner arm skin. Patients additionally received weekly therapeutic DPC doses to the scalp throughout the roughly 25-week study period. Patch testing on the upper back used Finn chambers containing 0.01% DPC, with scoring done after 6 days according to International Contact Dermatitis Research Group standards. The patient cohort, mostly female, included alopecia areata with under or over 50% scalp involvement, alopecia totalis and alopecia universalis. Libraries were combined into a pool for sequencing, and differences in TCR yield between samples came mainly from small differences in library volumes within the pool. Peripheral blood TCR repertoire changes were tracked in vivo in alopecia patients during primary and secondary sensitization to the hapten diphenylcyclopropenone (DPC). Blood was sampled from patients pre-sensitization (week 0) and at 2, 6 and about 24 weeks after DPC sensitization. Nearly 30 alopecia patients gave blood for TCR sequencing at one to four time points (pre-sensitization, 2, 6 and 24 weeks). What the authors observed across the whole study: Significantly more large CDR3 similarity clusters were formed by expanded TCRs than by pre-sensitization or healthy control sets, consistent with antigen-driven responses. Because all patients had alopecia, a presumed autoimmune disease, the immune response of the patients might differ from that of healthy individuals. DPC sensitization did not change how many TCRs were above 1 in 1000 frequency, and no evidence was found of alterations in global repertoire structure. Repeated subsampling changed both the strength of the expansion versus patch-test correlation and the threshold at which the correlation became significant. The number of PT1 expanded TCRs positively correlated with patch test score, significant at thresholds 8, 16 and 32 but not 4.

This clonotype showed up just a few times. The clone's antigen remains unknown. Nothing much larger sits one base from this clone, and base qualities are not available. The library was made by RACE. The run used a NextSeq 500. During library preparation, unique molecular identifiers were attached to individual cDNA molecules so that TCRs could be counted quantitatively and reproducibly. For every blood RNA sample, sequencing covered both the TCR alpha and TCR beta chains. Turning to the authors' computational methods: Samples had a median of approximately 96,000 TCRs, with a range from roughly 23,224 to 750,000. V, J and CDR3 annotation of the TCR reads was performed with the Decombinator software suite. To make PS versus PT1 abundance plots, every sample was subsampled to the same number of TCRs (28,000). TCRs were defined as expanded if absent before sensitization and observed at least eight times at the 2-week time point. The public reads were reprocessed in TCRdb via fastp at Q25 and MiXCR, keeping in-frame beta chains. Identical CDR3 protein sequences are pooled into one entry, listed with their most common genes and DNA. TCRdb's processing, not the authors', yielded these V and J calls. The sample contains around 380,000 distinct CDR3 sequences, 5% to 6.5% of them found a single time. About 7.7% of the sample is in the top ten clones.

This specimen's time point label, interpreted: pre-sensitization, week 0. Taken with the paper, the label for treatment or condition translates to: therapeutic diphenylcyclopropenone sensitization with weekly scalp DPC. Blood at each patch-test visit was drawn before the patch test was applied. Patients were eligible if aged 18 to 70, diagnosed with alopecia and judged suitable for DPC therapy, and pregnant patients were excluded. Total RNA was extracted from unfractionated whole blood that had been collected in Tempus Blood RNA tubes. V and J lose 3 bases and 7 bases, and a span of 12 bases separates them. The CDR3 covers 12 residues, taking in both the cysteine and the phenylalanine. Kept here is only the CDR3 DNA, which spans 36 bases and is read in frame from base 1. According to the germline V gene (reference sequence), CDR1 reads DFQATT and CDR2 reads SNEGSKA.

The receptor chain draws on TRBV20-1 and TRBJ1-1; the D gene is possibly TRBD1, with 5 bases matching. Source: whole blood, taken in connection with sensitization to the hapten diphenylcyclopropenone (DPC). This clonotype originated in a woman aged 18-30 years with alopecia areata. Some clones in this sample may be carry-over from other donors' samples. In nucleotide form, the sequence is TGCAGTGCTAGGTCAGGGTCGATTGAAGCTTTCTTT. This is translated as CSARSGSIEAFF.